The rows below give T cell receptor beta chains drawn from one sample of a study of beta chain features in type 1 diabetes. Measured with immunoSEQ multiplex PCR; TCRdb has only the in-frame clones, and not every one. Among some 120,000 clones listed, around 15% were seen once. Material for sequencing was central memory CD4+ T cells from blood. The receptor set was obtained from a man aged 18 to 30 with type 1 diabetes. CDR3s include the opening cysteine and the closing phenylalanine or tryptophan. The D gene is left open where the match is weak. Clone sizes are given selectively: once, few, many, or a class where the clone is expanded.

CDR3nt: TGCGCCAGCAGCGGGGAGGCCGGGGAGCTGTTTTTT
CDR3aa: CASSGEAGELFF
abundance: NA
d_gene: NA
v_gene: TRBV10-2
j_gene: TRBJ2-2

CDR3nt: TGTGCCAGCAGCTTGTACAGGGAGGCCCGGCCTACCGGGGAGCTGTTTTTT
CDR3aa: CASSLYREARPTGELFF
abundance: few
d_gene: NA
v_gene: TRBV7-2
j_gene: TRBJ2-2

CDR3nt: TGTGCCAGCAGCTTAGGGACAGAGACCCAGTACTTC
CDR3aa: CASSLGTETQYF
abundance: few
d_gene: NA
v_gene: TRBV7-2
j_gene: TRBJ2-5

CDR3nt: TGTGCCAGCAGCATCGATTGGGGCTCGGATACGCAGTATTTT
CDR3aa: CASSIDWGSDTQYF
abundance: few
d_gene: NA
v_gene: TRBV7-9
j_gene: TRBJ2-3

CDR3nt: TGTGCCAGCTCTCCGCCGGCTGGGGCCAACGTCCTGACTTTC
CDR3aa: CASSPPAGANVLTF
abundance: many
d_gene: NA
v_gene: TRBV18
j_gene: TRBJ2-6

CDR3nt: TGTGCCAGCAGCCCAGGTAGCTACGAGCAGTACTTC
CDR3aa: CASSPGSYEQYF
abundance: NA
d_gene: NA
v_gene: TRBV7-9
j_gene: TRBJ2-7

CDR3nt: TGTGCCAGTAGTCCTAAAGGGAGCTGGGGAGAAAAACTGTTTTTT
CDR3aa: CASSPKGSWGEKLFF
abundance: NA
d_gene: NA
v_gene: TRBV19
j_gene: TRBJ1-4

CDR3nt: TGTGCCAGCAGTGACAGACAGGGCAATCAGCCCCAGCATTTT
CDR3aa: CASSDRQGNQPQHF
abundance: many
d_gene: NA
v_gene: TRBV2
j_gene: TRBJ1-5

CDR3nt: TGTGCCAGCAGTTTCTCTGACAGGGGAGAGGAAAAACTGTTTTTT
CDR3aa: CASSFSDRGEEKLFF
abundance: NA
d_gene: TRBD1
v_gene: TRBV27
j_gene: TRBJ1-4

CDR3nt: TGTGCCAGCAGTTTACGGACTAGCACAGATACGCAGTATTTT
CDR3aa: CASSLRTSTDTQYF
abundance: NA
d_gene: NA
v_gene: TRBV28
j_gene: TRBJ2-3